This T cell receptor (beta chain) was captured in a study of blood T cells in healthy people across ages. Study-level findings and limits: Compared with aged donors, long-lived donors showed fewer expanded clones, suggesting selection. Strong correlation was found linking TCR beta diversity to naive T cell percentage.

Details on this clonotype: What it binds is not known. A read error is likely, as this CDR3 ends without the conserved phenylalanine or tryptophan.

Whenever a sample was processed, at least 6.5 million PBMCs were isolated. The CDR3 consists of 14 residues. The germline V gene encodes CDR1 SNHLY and CDR2 FYNNEI. V shed 6 bases and J 6 bases; nucleotides not matched to a gene: 8. PCR was performed a second time for about 7 to 12 cycles using a sample-barcoded 5' primer and a J-beta primer mix. Each cDNA molecule was tagged by a template-switch adaptor that had 12 random nucleotides. TCRdb reprocessed the 5' RACE reads with MiXCR, giving one entry per CDR3 protein. This sample yields 1.8 million or so distinct CDR3 sequences, of which around 42% are seen a single time; roughly 23% belongs to the top ten.

V gene TRBV2 combines with J gene TRBJ2-3; the match to TRBD2 covers 8 bases. Sequences were obtained from blood. This TCR was recovered from a human donor in good health. CDR3 DNA sequence: TGTGCCAGCAGCGGGGGACTAGTTTCGGATACGCAGTATGTT. Amino acid sequence: CASSGGLVSDTQYV.